This TCR beta chain originates from a study of identical twins. Germline V gene lookup returns CDR1 DFQATT and CDR2 SNEGSKA (reference sequence). CDR3 size: 13 residues. TCRdb reprocessed the 5' RACE reads with MiXCR, giving one entry per CDR3 protein. The sample records fewer than 550,000 distinct CDR3 sequences, approximately 14% being singletons. The same data also contributed to another study, on yellow fever vaccine responses in identical twins.

Sequencing input: CD4+ T cells sorted from blood. The V and J genes are TRBV20-1 and TRBJ2-2; the match to TRBD2 covers 8 bases. The source of this sequence is a woman aged 18-30 years in good health. The CDR3 DNA follows: TGCAGCGGTAGCGGGACGAACACCGGGGAGCTGTTTTTT. Translating it yields CSGSGTNTGELFF.